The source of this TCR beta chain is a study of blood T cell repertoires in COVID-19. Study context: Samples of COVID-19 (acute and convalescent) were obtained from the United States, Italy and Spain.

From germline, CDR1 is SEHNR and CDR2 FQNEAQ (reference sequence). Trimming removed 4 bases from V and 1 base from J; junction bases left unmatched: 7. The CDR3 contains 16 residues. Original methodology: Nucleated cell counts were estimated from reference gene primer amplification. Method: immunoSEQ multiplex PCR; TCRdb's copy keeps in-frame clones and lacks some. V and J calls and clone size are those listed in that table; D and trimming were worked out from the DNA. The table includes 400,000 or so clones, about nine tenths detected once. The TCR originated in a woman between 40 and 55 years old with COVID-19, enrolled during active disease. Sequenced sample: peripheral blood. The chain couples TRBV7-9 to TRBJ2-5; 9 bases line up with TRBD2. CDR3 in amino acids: CASSSRLAEGQETQYF. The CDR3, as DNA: TGTGCCAGCAGCTCGAGACTAGCGGAGGGCCAAGAGACCCAGTACTTC.